Each of the 27 T cell receptor beta chains below was sequenced from the same sample in a study of blood T cell repertoires in COVID-19. The data were produced by immunoSEQ multiplex PCR, yet TCRdb's version contains in-frame clones alone and is incomplete. The sample has over 200,000 clones, 75% to 90% seen once. Sequenced sample: PBMCs or T cells enriched from blood (not recorded which). The receptors were sampled from a man aged 40-49 years who had recovered from COVID-19.

The V gene is TRBV9, the J gene TRBJ2-5, with 7 bases identical to TRBD1. The V segment lost 4 bases and the J segment 2 bases; nucleotides outside the gene matches: 2. The CDR3 is made up of 13 amino acids. Germline CDR1 and CDR2: SGDLS and YYNGEE. As DNA, the CDR3 is TGTGCCAGCAGCCCACAGGGGCAAGAGACCCAGTACTTC. Its protein is CASSPQGQETQYF.

CDR3 protein: CASSNRDSGNTIYF. CDR3 DNA sequence: TGTGCCAGTAGCAACCGGGACTCTGGAAACACCATATATTTT. The chain recombines TRBV19 with TRBJ1-3, with no clear D. Trimming stripped 6 bases from V and 0 bases from J, with 9 bases between. The CDR3 length is 14 residues. CDR1 is LNHDA and CDR2 is SQIVND in the germline V gene (reference sequence).

This clone was picked up one time. The chain uses TRBV4-1 and TRBJ2-3, with 8 nucleotides matching TRBD2. Germline CDR1 is MGHRA and CDR2 is YSYEKL. CDR3 length: 20 residues. The V gene end was trimmed by 0 bases and the J gene end by 3 bases; junction bases not matched to a gene: 17. The CDR3 nucleotides are TGCGCCAGCAGCCAAGATCGGCAGCGGGGGAAATATAGCAAAACAGATACGCAGTATTTT. Encoded protein: CASSQDRQRGKYSKTDTQYF.

The CDR3 spells CASSLDLPSTDTQYF. The CDR3 coding sequence is TGCGCCAGCAGCTTGGATCTTCCTAGCACAGATACGCAGTATTTT. The chain has TRBV5-1 and TRBJ2-3; D is uncertain. Germline CDR1 and CDR2: SGHRS and YFSETQ. The CDR3 extends over 15 amino acids. Trimming removed 0 bases at V and 0 bases at J, with 8 bases between.

The chain links TRBV5-1 to TRBJ2-5; D is undetermined. V lost 1 base and J 5 bases, leaving 6 bases between the germline ends. Germline CDR1 SGHRS, CDR2 YFSETQ. The CDR3 covers 12 residues. The CDR3 DNA is TGCGCCAGCAGCTTGCCTACGGAGACCCAGTACTTC. This sequence encodes CASSLPTETQYF.

The CDR3 loop reads CASSSEASGGHEQFF. The DNA for the CDR3 is TGTGCCAGCAGCTCCGAAGCTAGCGGGGGCCATGAGCAGTTCTTC. The chain combines TRBV13 with TRBJ2-1; 10 positions agree with TRBD2. CDR3 length: 15 residues. CDR1 and CDR2 (germline): PRHDT, FYEKMQ (reference sequence). V lost 4 bases to trimming and J lost 8 bases; unmatched junction nucleotides: 8.

The CDR3 here is CATSVGSYYGYTF. In DNA, the CDR3 is TGTGCCACCAGTGTTGGGAGTTACTATGGCTACACCTTC. The chain carries TRBV24-1 and TRBJ1-2; D call uncertain. Trimming took 5 bases from V and 3 from J, leaving 9 bases between them. Germline V gene sequence: CDR1 KGHDR, CDR2 SFDVKD. The CDR3 extends over 13 amino acids.

The CDR3 reads CASSLNGSPNYGYTF. As DNA, the CDR3 is TGTGCCAGCAGCTTAAATGGTAGTCCTAACTATGGCTACACCTTC. The rearrangement joins TRBV7-2 to TRBJ1-2; D gene ambiguous. V dropped 2 bases and J dropped 0 bases, with 10 bases sitting between them. Germline V gene data show CDR1 as SGHTA and CDR2 as FQGNSA. The CDR3 is 15 residues long.

The V call is TRBV28, the J call TRBJ2-7; D is uncertain. The CDR3 extends over 15 amino acids. From germline, CDR1 is MDHEN and CDR2 SYDVKM. The V gene lost 1 base and the J gene lost 0 bases, with 10 bases spanning the gap. The CDR3 DNA sequence: TGTGCCAGCAGTTTATCCGGGTTGGTCTCCTACGAGCAGTACTTC. Protein sequence: CASSLSGLVSYEQYF. The full variable domain, completed using reference TRBV28 and TRBJ2-7, is DVKVTQSSRYLVKRTGEKVFLECVQDMDHENMFWYRQDPGLGLRLIYFSYDVKMKEKGDIPEGYSVSREKKERFSLILESASTNQTSMYLCASSLSGLVSYEQYFGPGTRLTVT.

V usage is TRBV27 and J usage is TRBJ2-7; no definite D call. The germline gives CDR1 MNHEY, CDR2 SMNVEV (reference sequence). Trimming left V 5 bases short and J 4 bases short, with 18 bases between. There are 15 residues in the CDR3. The chain's CDR3 is CASSHAGAPAYEQYF. For the CDR3, the DNA is TGTGCCAGCAGTCACGCCGGAGCCCCCGCTTACGAGCAGTACTTC.

This sequence joins TRBV11-1 and TRBJ1-1; 8 nucleotides line up with TRBD1. The germline V gene has CDR1 SGHAT and CDR2 FQDESV (reference sequence). With 4 bases clipped from V and 3 bases from J, the junction kept 4 bases outside the gene matches. The CDR3 has 14 residues. For the CDR3, the DNA is TGTGCCAGCAGCTGGACAGGGTCGGACACTGAAGCTTTCTTT. Amino acids: CASSWTGSDTEAFF.

This clone showed up just once. The chain joins TRBV4-3 to TRBJ2-1; D is perhaps TRBD1 (5 bases). Germline V CDR1 and CDR2: LGHNA, YSLEER. The CDR3 covers 16 residues. Trimming pared 0 bases from V and 2 bases from J, leaving 11 bases between. CDR3 in DNA: TGCGCCAGCAGCCAAGATGGCAGGGTAGCCTACAATGAGCAGTTCTTC. It yields the protein CASSQDGRVAYNEQFF.

CDR3 DNA: TGTGCCAGCAGATATAAACTTGGACAGGGCTACGAGCAGTACTTC. Amino acid sequence: CASRYKLGQGYEQYF. The chain carries TRBV3-1 (or the pseudogene TRBV3-2) and TRBJ2-7, with 8 bases aligning to TRBD1. This CDR3 has 15 residues. The germline V gene has CDR1 LGHDT and CDR2 YNNKEL (reference sequence). V shed 6 bases, J shed 3 bases, and the junction held 10 bases outside the gene matches.

This clone appeared once. The chain is built from TRBV12-5 and TRBJ1-2, with TRBD1 as a possible D gene (6 bases). Trimming removed 1 base at V and 7 bases at J, with 16 bases between. The CDR3 sequence is 15 residues long. The germline CDR1 and CDR2 sequences are LGHNT and FRNRAP. The CDR3 nucleotides read TGTGCTAGTGGTTTGGGACTAACAGGGTTCGCTGGCTACACCTTC. This sequence encodes CASGLGLTGFAGYTF. The variable domain in full, with the rest retrieved from reference TRBV12-5 and TRBJ1-2, is DARVTQTPRHKVTEMGQEVTMRCQPILGHNTVFWYRQTMMQGLELLAYFRNRAPLDDSGMPKDRFSAEMPDATLATLKIQPSEPRDSAVYFCASGLGLTGFAGYTFGSGTRLTVV.

The chain is built from TRBV10-1 and TRBJ2-7, with a tentative D call TRBD2 (5 bases). Germline V gene sequence: CDR1 WNHNN, CDR2 SYGVQD (reference sequence). This CDR3 has 14 residues. Trimming shortened V by 7 bases and J by 3 bases, and 16 bases separated the two germline ends. The CDR3 coding sequence is TGCGCCAGCAATGAAGAGGGTTTCGGCTACGAGCAGTACTTC. Protein product: CASNEEGFGYEQYF.

The chain is built from TRBV29-1 and TRBJ2-2; 8 bases are shared with TRBD1. CDR1 and CDR2 from the germline V gene are SQVTM and ANQGSEA. The CDR3 covers 17 residues. V gave up 3 bases and J gave up 6 bases; unmatched junction bases: 15. In nucleotides, the CDR3 is TGCAGCGTTGAGAACCCCCGACGGACAGGGTTGGCCGGGGAGCTGTTTTTT. Its protein product is CSVENPRRTGLAGELFF.

The chain couples TRBV15 to TRBJ2-1; D gene uncertain. The V end was cut by 10 bases, the J end by 0 bases, with 13 bases between. The germline V gene has CDR1 LNHNV and CDR2 YYDKDF (reference sequence). There are 14 residues in the CDR3. CDR3 residues: CANLAESSYNEQFF. CDR3 DNA: TGTGCCAACTTAGCCGAGAGCTCCTACAATGAGCAGTTCTTC. Supplemented by reference TRBV15 and TRBJ2-1, the full variable domain reads DAMVIQNPRYQVTQFGKPVTLSCSQTLNHNVMYWYQQKSSQAPKLLFHYYDKDFNNEADTPDNFQSRRPNTSFCFLDIRSPGLGDTAMYLCANLAESSYNEQFFGPGTRLTVL.

This chain connects TRBV19 to TRBJ1-5; no definite D call. The germline CDR1 and CDR2 sequences are LNHDA and SQIVND (reference sequence). The CDR3 loop spans 12 amino acids. V was cut by 10 bases and J by 4 bases, with 11 bases left in between. The CDR3 bases are TGTGCCACCTACGGAGGAAATCAGCCCCAGCATTTT. Translated, it gives CATYGGNQPQHF. Variable domain in full (rest from reference TRBV19 and TRBJ1-5): DGGITQSPKYLFRKEGQNVTLSCEQNLNHDAMYWYRQDPGQGLRLIYYSQIVNDFQKGDIAEGYSVSREKKESFPLTVTSAQKNPTAFYLCATYGGNQPQHFGDGTRLSIL.

The rearrangement uses TRBV3-1 (or the pseudogene TRBV3-2) and TRBJ1-1; no definite D call. Germline V lookup: CDR1 LGHDT, CDR2 YNNKEL (reference sequence). V gave up 4 bases and J gave up 1 base, with 10 bases separating them. The CDR3 contains 14 residues. This CDR3 reads CASSPSGKNTEAFF. CDR3 sequence (DNA): TGTGCCAGCAGCCCCTCCGGGAAGAACACTGAAGCTTTCTTT.

The chain recombines TRBV6-1 with TRBJ1-6; D is ambiguous. Germline V gene data show CDR1 as MNHNS and CDR2 as SASEGT. The CDR3 consists of 17 residues. Trimming left V 1 base short and J 9 bases short, with 19 bases between. In nucleotides, the CDR3 is TGTGCCAGCAGTGAAGTTCTCTCCACAGATGTGGGTTCACCCCTCCACTTT. Residues: CASSEVLSTDVGSPLHF.

This clone showed up many times. The J gene is TRBJ1-4, the V gene TRBV24-1; 7 nucleotides line up with TRBD1. CDR1 and CDR2 from the germline V gene are KGHDR and SFDVKD. With 3 bases clipped from V and 0 bases from J, the junction kept 3 bases outside the gene matches. CDR3 length: 16 residues. The CDR3 coding sequence is TGTGCCACCAGTGATCGACAGGGAGCAACTAATGAAAAACTGTTTTTT. It specifies CATSDRQGATNEKLFF.

The rearrangement links TRBV19 to TRBJ2-7, with D unresolved. The CDR3 loop spans 17 amino acids. CDR1 is LNHDA and CDR2 is SQIVND in the germline V gene (reference sequence). Trimming pared 7 bases from V and 3 bases from J, leaving 25 bases between. CDR3 protein: CASTPNLRPPLHYEQYF. The CDR3 nucleotides read TGTGCCAGTACCCCGAATTTACGCCCCCCACTACACTACGAGCAGTACTTC.

DNA for the CDR3: TGTGCCAGCAGAGACAGGAGAAGGGACACTGAAGCTTTCTTT. It translates to CASRDRRRDTEAFF. This chain uses TRBV11-2 with TRBJ1-1; possible D gene TRBD1, 6 bases. Per the germline V gene, CDR1 is SGHAT and CDR2 is FQNNGV. The CDR3 has 14 amino acids. Between the trimmed V and J ends, which lost 6 bases and 3 bases, there was a span of 14 bases.

The chain is built from TRBV6-5 and TRBJ1-2; the D is unclear. The V and J ends lost 1 base and 6 bases respectively, with 18 bases between them. Germline CDR1 is MNHEY and CDR2 is SVGAGI. The CDR3 totals 16 residues. The CDR3, as DNA: TGTGCCAGCAGTTACTTTGTCAGCCCCGACGGGGATGGCTACACCTTC. Translated: CASSYFVSPDGDGYTF.

The chain couples TRBV5-1 to TRBJ2-7, with D possibly TRBD2 on 5 matching bases. Germline CDR1 reads SGHRS; CDR2 reads YFSETQ. This CDR3 is 15 amino acids long. Trimming pared 0 bases from V and 3 bases from J, leaving 13 bases between. CDR3 coding DNA: TGCGCCAGCAGCTTGGCCGGAGGACCGAACTACGAGCAGTACTTC. It codes for CASSLAGGPNYEQYF.

This sequence joins TRBV3-1 (or the pseudogene TRBV3-2) and TRBJ2-3; D is unresolved. Germline-derived CDR1 and CDR2 are LGHDT and YNNKEL (reference sequence). Trimming took 0 bases from V and 0 from J, leaving 4 bases between them. This CDR3 contains 14 residues. CDR3 region: CASSQERSTDTQYF. The CDR3 DNA is TGTGCCAGCAGCCAAGAACGGAGCACAGATACGCAGTATTTT.

V gene TRBV7-9 combines with J gene TRBJ2-1; 8 nucleotides agree with TRBD2. Germline V gives CDR1 SEHNR, CDR2 FQNEAQ (reference sequence). This CDR3 contains 16 residues. V lost 5 bases and J lost 4; bases outside the gene matches: 10. CDR3 amino acids: CASSLGTSQKYNEQFF. As DNA, the CDR3 is TGTGCCAGCAGCCTGGGGACTAGTCAAAAATACAATGAGCAGTTCTTC.